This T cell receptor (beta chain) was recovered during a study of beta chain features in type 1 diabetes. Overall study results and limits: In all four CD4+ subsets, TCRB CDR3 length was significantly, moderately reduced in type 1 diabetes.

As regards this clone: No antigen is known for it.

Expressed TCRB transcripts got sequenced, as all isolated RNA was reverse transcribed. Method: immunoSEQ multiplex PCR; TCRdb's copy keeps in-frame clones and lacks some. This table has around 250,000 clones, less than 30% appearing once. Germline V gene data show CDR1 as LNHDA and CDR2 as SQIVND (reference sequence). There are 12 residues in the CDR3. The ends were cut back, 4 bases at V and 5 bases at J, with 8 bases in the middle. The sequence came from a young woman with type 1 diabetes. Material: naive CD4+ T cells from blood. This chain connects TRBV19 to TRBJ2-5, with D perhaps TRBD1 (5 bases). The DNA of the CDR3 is TGTGCCAGTAGTACAGGGTGGGAGACCCAGTACTTC. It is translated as CASSTGWETQYF. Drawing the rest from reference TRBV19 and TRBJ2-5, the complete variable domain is DGGITQSPKYLFRKEGQNVTLSCEQNLNHDAMYWYRQDPGQGLRLIYYSQIVNDFQKGDIAEGYSVSREKKESFPLTVTSAQKNPTAFYLCASSTGWETQYFGPGTRLLVL.